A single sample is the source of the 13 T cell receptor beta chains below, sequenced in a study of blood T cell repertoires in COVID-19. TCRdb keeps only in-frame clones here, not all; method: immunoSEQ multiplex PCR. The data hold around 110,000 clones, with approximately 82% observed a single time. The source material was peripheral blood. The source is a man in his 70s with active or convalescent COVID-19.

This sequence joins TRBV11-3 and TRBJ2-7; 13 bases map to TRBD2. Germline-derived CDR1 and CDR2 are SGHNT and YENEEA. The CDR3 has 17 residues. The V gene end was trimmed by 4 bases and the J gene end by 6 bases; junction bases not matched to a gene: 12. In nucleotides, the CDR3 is TGTGCCAGCAGCTCCGGACTAGCGGGAGAGGACTCGCCCGAGCAGTACTTC. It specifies CASSSGLAGEDSPEQYF.

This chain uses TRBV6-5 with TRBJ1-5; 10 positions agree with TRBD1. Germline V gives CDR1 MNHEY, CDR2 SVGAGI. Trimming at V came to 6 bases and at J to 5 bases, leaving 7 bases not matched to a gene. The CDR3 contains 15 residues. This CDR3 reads CASRLGTGAYQPQHF. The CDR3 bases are TGTGCCAGCAGACTCGGGACAGGGGCGTATCAGCCCCAGCATTTT.

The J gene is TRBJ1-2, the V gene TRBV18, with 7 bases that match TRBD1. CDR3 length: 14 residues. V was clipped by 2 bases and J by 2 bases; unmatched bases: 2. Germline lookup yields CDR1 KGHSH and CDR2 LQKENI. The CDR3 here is CASSPGGQNYGYTF. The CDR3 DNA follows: TGTGCCAGCTCACCAGGGGGACAGAACTATGGCTACACCTTC. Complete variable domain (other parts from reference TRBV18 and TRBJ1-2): NAGVMQNPRHLVRRRGQEARLRCSPMKGHSHVYWYRQLPEEGLKFMVYLQKENIIDESGMPKERFSAEFPKEGPSILRIQQVVRGDSAAYFCASSPGGQNYGYTFGSGTRLTVV.

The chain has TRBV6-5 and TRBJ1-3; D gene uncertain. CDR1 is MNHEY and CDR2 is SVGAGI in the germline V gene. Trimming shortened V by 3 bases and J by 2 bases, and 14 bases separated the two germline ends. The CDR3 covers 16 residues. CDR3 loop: CASSYSLAGAGNTIYF. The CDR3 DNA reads TGTGCCAGCAGTTATTCCCTGGCAGGTGCTGGAAACACCATATATTTT.

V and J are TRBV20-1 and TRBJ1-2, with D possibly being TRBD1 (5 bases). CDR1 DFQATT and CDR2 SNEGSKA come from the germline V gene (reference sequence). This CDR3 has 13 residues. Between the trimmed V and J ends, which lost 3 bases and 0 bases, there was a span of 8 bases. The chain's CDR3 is CSASDRTNYGYTF. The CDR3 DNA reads TGCAGTGCTAGTGACAGAACTAACTATGGCTACACCTTC.

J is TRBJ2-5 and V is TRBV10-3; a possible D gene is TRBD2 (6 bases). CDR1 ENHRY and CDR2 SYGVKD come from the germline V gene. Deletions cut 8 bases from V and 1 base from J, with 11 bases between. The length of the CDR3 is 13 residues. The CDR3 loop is CAIGGRSQETQYF. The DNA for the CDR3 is TGTGCCATCGGAGGGAGAAGCCAAGAGACCCAGTACTTC.

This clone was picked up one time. The CDR3 here is CASSLEGVGGYTF. The CDR3 DNA is TGTGCCAGCAGTTTAGAGGGGGTAGGGGGCTACACCTTC. The chain combines TRBV27 with TRBJ1-2; TRBD1 is a possible D gene (6 bases). V was clipped by 2 bases and J by 8 bases, with 12 bases between them. CDR3 length: 13 amino acids. In germline, CDR1 is MNHEY, CDR2 SMNVEV (reference sequence).

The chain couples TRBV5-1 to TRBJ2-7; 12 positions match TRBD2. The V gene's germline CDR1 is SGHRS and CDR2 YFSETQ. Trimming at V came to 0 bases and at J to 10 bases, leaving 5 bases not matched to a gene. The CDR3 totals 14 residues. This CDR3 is CASSLELAGGRQYF. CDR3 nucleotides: TGCGCCAGCAGCTTGGAACTAGCGGGAGGACGACAGTACTTC.

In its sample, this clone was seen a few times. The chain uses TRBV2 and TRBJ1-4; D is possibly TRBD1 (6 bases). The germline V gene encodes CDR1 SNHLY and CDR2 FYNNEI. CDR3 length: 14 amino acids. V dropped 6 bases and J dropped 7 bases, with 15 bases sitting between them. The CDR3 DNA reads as TGTGCCAGCAGACGGACAGTTCAGGGTGAAAAACTGTTTTTT. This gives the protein CASRRTVQGEKLFF.

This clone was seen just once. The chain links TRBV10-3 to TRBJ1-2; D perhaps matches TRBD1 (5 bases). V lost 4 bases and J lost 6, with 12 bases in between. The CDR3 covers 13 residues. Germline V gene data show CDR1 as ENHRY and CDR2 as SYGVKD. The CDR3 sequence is CAISALARDGYTF. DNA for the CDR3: TGTGCCATCAGTGCCTTGGCCAGGGATGGCTACACCTTC.

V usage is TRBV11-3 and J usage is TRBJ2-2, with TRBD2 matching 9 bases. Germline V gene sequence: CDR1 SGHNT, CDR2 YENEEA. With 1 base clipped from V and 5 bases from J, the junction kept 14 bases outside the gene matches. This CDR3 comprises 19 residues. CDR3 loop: CASSLVALRAGGYTGELFF. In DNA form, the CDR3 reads TGTGCCAGCAGCTTAGTGGCTCTACGAGCGGGGGGTTATACCGGGGAGCTGTTTTTT.

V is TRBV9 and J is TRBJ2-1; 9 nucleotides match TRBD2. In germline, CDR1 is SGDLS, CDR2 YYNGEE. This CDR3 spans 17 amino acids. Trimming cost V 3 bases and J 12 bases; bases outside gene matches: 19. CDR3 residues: CASSDQLGAGGGIVQFF. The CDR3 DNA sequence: TGTGCCAGCAGCGACCAGCTGGGGGCGGGGGGGGGAATCGTGCAGTTCTTC.

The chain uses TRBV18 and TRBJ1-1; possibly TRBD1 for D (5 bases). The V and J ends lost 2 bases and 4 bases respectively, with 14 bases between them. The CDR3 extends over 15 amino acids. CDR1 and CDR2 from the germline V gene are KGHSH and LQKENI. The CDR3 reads CASSPGAGMVTEAFF. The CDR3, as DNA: TGTGCCAGCTCACCAGGAGCAGGGATGGTCACTGAAGCTTTCTTT.